This T cell receptor beta chain was documented in a study of T-cell reconstitution after alpha-beta-depleted transplantation in children. This clonotype was counted ten times or more. What it binds is not known. Study-level findings and limits: Hyperexpanded clones declined; after one year, newly produced T cells mostly supplied diversity. Expanded graft clones numbering several hundred reportedly gave rise to alpha-beta T cells about two months after transplant.

CDR1 is MNHEY and CDR2 is SMNVEV in the germline V gene (reference sequence). Trimming shortened V by 5 bases and J by 0 bases, and 14 bases separated the two germline ends. The CDR3 extends over 15 amino acids. Construction of the TCRbeta library involved unique molecular identifiers. One entry per CDR3 protein, called by TCRdb with MiXCR from the PCR reads. Counted here are hundreds of thousands of distinct CDR3 sequences, about 11% occurring once; the ten biggest clones make up approximately 2%. Specimen: PBMCs, collected before TCRalphabeta/CD19-depleted stem cell transplant. This chain uses TRBV27 with TRBJ2-7, with a tentative D call TRBD1 (5 bases). This TCR derives from a child aged 2 to 9 with inherited bone marrow failure, due to receive a stem cell transplant. The CDR3 DNA is TGTGCCAGCAGTCCCCAGGGCGAGAGCTCCTACGAGCAGTACTTC. It is translated as CASSPQGESSYEQYF.